A single sample gave rise to the 2 T cell receptor beta chains below, sequenced in a study of Tregs in tolerant kidney transplant recipients. Data came from immunoSEQ multiplex PCR; TCRdb stores just in-frame clones and leaves some out. The repertoire has around 16,000 clones, around nine tenths of them found once; the top ten carry over 10%. The sample was CD8+ T cells from blood. The receptors here all came from a human donor in good health.

The CDR3, as DNA: TGTGCCAGCAGCTCCGCGGGACAAAACTATGGCTACACCTTC. Residues: CASSSAGQNYGYTF. The chain joins TRBV5-8 to TRBJ1-2; D might be TRBD1 (6 bases). This CDR3 is 14 amino acids long. From germline, CDR1 is SGHTS and CDR2 YDEGEE. Trimming left V 3 bases short and J 2 bases short, with 11 bases between.

The V call is TRBV6-1, the J call TRBJ1-3, with 7 nucleotides matching TRBD1. This CDR3 contains 14 residues. The junction had 2 bases not matched to a gene; V was cut back by 4 bases and J by 2 bases. Germline V lookup: CDR1 MNHNS, CDR2 SASEGT. The CDR3 loop is CASSVGQPGNTIYF. The CDR3 nucleotides are TGTGCCAGCAGTGTGGGACAGCCTGGAAACACCATATATTTT.